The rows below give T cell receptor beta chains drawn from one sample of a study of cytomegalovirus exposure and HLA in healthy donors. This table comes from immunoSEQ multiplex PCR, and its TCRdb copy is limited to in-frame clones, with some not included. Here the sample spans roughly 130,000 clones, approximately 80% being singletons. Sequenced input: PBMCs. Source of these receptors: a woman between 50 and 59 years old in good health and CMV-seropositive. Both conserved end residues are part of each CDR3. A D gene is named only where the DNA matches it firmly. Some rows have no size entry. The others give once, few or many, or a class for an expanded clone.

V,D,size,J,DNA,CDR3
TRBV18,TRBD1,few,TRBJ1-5,TGTGCCAGCTCACCAAACAGGGGATATGAACAGCCCCAGCATTTT,CASSPNRGYEQPQHF
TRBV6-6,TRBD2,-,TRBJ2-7,TGTGCCAGCAGAACGGGGGGGAACTACGAGCAGTACTTC,CASRTGGNYEQYF
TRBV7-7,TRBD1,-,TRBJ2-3,TGTGCTAGCAGCCCGGACAGGGCTAGCACAGATACGCAGTATTTT,CASSPDRASTDTQYF
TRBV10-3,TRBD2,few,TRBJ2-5,TGTGCCATCAGTGAAAGGGCTCTAGCGGGGGGGAGCGAGACCCAGTACTTC,CAISERALAGGSETQYF
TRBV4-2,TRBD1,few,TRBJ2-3,TGTGCCAGCAGCCGGGACAGGGACACAGATACGCAGTATTTT,CASSRDRDTDTQYF
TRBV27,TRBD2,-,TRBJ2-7,TGTGCCAGCCATAGATATAGCGGGGGGACCTACGAGCAGTACTTC,CASHRYSGGTYEQYF
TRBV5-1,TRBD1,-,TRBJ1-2,TGCGCCAGCAGCGTTGGGGACAGGGGAGGTGGCTACACCTTC,CASSVGDRGGGYTF
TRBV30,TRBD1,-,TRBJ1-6,TGTGCCTGGGGCACAGGGGTGGTTTCACCCCTCCACTTT,CAWGTGVVSPLHF
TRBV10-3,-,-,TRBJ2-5,TGTGCCATTGGGGAGGAACGAGAGACCCAGTACTTC,CAIGEERETQYF
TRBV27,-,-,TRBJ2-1,TGTGCCAGCATCCAGGGATGGGAGCAGTTCTTC,CASIQGWEQFF
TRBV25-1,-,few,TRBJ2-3,TGTGCCAGCAGTGAATATCGGTCGTGGGATACGCAGTATTTT,CASSEYRSWDTQYF
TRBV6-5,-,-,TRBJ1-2,TGTGCCAGCAGACCTGGACAACCCTATGGCTACACCTTC,CASRPGQPYGYTF
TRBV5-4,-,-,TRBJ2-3,TGTGCCAGCAGCTTATACACAGATACGCAGTATTTT,CASSLYTDTQYF
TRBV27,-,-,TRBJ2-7,TGTGCCAGCAGCAGAGGAACCTCCGGGGATTACGAGCAGTACTTC,CASSRGTSGDYEQYF
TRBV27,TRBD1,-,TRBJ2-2,TGTGCCAGCAGTTTCCGGCAGGGGGAAGCGAACACCGGGGAGCTGTTTTTT,CASSFRQGEANTGELFF
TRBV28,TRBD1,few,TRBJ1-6,TGTGCCAGCAGTTTCATCACACAGGGGTTTATGGATTCACCCCTCCACTTT,CASSFITQGFMDSPLHF
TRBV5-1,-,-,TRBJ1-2,TGCGCCAGCAGTGGACAGTCCTTGGATGGCTACACCTTC,CASSGQSLDGYTF
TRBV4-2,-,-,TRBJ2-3,TGTGCCAGCAGCCAAGATCAGGGCGGCACAGATACGCAGTATTTT,CASSQDQGGTDTQYF
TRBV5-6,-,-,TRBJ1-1,TGTGCCAGCAGCTTGATCCTCCGCGGGGGCGGCTTTTCTTTCTTT,CASSLILRGGGFSFF
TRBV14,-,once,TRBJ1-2,TGTGCCAGCAGCCAATGGGGCGCTGCTAACTATGGCTACACCTTC,CASSQWGAANYGYTF
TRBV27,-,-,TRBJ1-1,TGTGCCAGCAGTTCCCGGGGGGGTATGAACACTGAAGCTTTCTTT,CASSSRGGMNTEAFF
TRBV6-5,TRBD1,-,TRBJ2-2,TGTGCCAGCAGAACCGACAGGGGGCAGGGCGGGGAGCTGTTTTTT,CASRTDRGQGGELFF
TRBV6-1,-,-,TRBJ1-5,TGTGCCACCGGGGGACCGGGGGGAAAGGATCAGCCCCAGCATTTT,CATGGPGGKDQPQHF
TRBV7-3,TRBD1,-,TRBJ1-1,TGTGCCAGCAGCCCAACTACAGGGGTTACTGAAGCTTTCTTT,CASSPTTGVTEAFF
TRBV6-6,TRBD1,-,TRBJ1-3,TGTGCCAGCAGTTCTCAGGGACAGGGACCTGGAAACACCATATATTTT,CASSSQGQGPGNTIYF
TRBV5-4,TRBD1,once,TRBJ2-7,TGTGCCAGCAGCGTAACAGACAGGGGAGTGGACGAGCAGTACTTC,CASSVTDRGVDEQYF
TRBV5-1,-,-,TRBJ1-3,TGCGCCAGCAGCTTGGCCGGGACTTACAACTCTGGAAACACCATATATTTT,CASSLAGTYNSGNTIYF
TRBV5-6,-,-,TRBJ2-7,TGTGCCAGCAGCTTCTTGGTTCCGGGCGAGCAGTACTTC,CASSFLVPGEQYF
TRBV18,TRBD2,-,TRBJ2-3,TGTGCCAGCTCACCAGTCGCGGGGGGAAGCACAGATACGCAGTATTTT,CASSPVAGGSTDTQYF
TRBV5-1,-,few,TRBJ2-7,TGTGCCAGCAGCTTGGCCGAGGCAGAGTACGAGCAGTACTTC,CASSLAEAEYEQYF
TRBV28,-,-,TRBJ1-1,TGTGCCAGCAGCTCCCCTGGAACCCCTACTATGAACACTGAAGCTTTCTTT,CASSSPGTPTMNTEAFF
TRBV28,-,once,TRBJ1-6,TGTGCCAGCAGTTTAGTCAGCTATAATTCACCCCTCCACTTT,CASSLVSYNSPLHF
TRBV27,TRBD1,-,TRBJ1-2,TGTGCCAGCAGTTCGTATACAGGGGGCGCGGGTGGCTACACCTTC,CASSSYTGGAGGYTF
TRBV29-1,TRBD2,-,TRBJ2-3,TGCAGCGTAGCGGGGGGCGAGGGGGGCACAGATACGCAGTATTTT,CSVAGGEGGTDTQYF
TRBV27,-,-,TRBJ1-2,TGTGCCAGCAGTTTACAGGGATATAGCTACTATGGCTACACCTTC,CASSLQGYSYYGYTF
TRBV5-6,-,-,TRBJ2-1,TGTGCCAGCAGTCGCCGGGGAGCACGGGTAGAGGATGAGCAGTTCTTC,CASSRRGARVEDEQFF
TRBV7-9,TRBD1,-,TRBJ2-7,TGTGCCAGCAGCCAGGGGGACGCCTACGAGCAGTACTTC,CASSQGDAYEQYF
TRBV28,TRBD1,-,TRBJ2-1,TGTGCCAGCAGTCCCTGGACAGGAGCGTCCATTGAGCAGTTCTTC,CASSPWTGASIEQFF
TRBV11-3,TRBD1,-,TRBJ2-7,TGTGCCAGCAGCTTGACAGGGTACCACGAGCAGTACTTC,CASSLTGYHEQYF
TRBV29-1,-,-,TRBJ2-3,TGCAGCCCCGGAGGAGTAACAGATGCGCAGTATTTT,CSPGGVTDAQYF
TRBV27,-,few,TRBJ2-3,TGTGCCAGCAGCCCACACCCGACAGGACCTAGCACAGATACGCAGTATTTT,CASSPHPTGPSTDTQYF
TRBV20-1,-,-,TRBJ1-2,TGCAGCAGGGGTAGGAATTATGGCTACACCTTC,CSRGRNYGYTF
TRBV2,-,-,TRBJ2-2,TGTGCCAGCAGTCACGGTCCTAACACCGGGGAGCTGTTTTTT,CASSHGPNTGELFF
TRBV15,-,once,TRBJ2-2,TGTGCCACCCTCCGGGAAGAAGCCGGGGAGCTGTTTTTT,CATLREEAGELFF
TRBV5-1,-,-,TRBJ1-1,TGCGCCAGCAGCTCACAGGGATCGAACACTGAAGCTTTCTTT,CASSSQGSNTEAFF
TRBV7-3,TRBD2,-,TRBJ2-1,TGTGCCAGCAGCTTCTCAGCGGGGGGCGCCTTTAATGAGCAGTTCTTC,CASSFSAGGAFNEQFF